This TCR beta chain comes out of a study of cytomegalovirus exposure and HLA in healthy donors (dated by TCRdb to about 2017). Background on the whole study: A later analysis indicated that the 120 validation repertoires were generated on the platform also employed for the approximately 700 repertoires of the first cohort. The study aimed to test whether cataloging public T cell receptors could reveal signatures of past pathogen exposure. Along with the roughly 710-subject first cohort, a separate validation cohort of roughly 110 different subjects was used. To predict cytomegalovirus infection status, the study combined high-throughput TCR immunosequencing, statistical association of individual TCRs with disease status, and machine learning. What the research found in general, with its limitations: In the study, 150 to 200 TCR beta chains were listed as associated with cytomegalovirus. In vitro tests confirmed that a few of the cytomegalovirus-associated TCR beta chains recognize cytomegalovirus antigens. In both the original and validation cohorts, the classifier was reported to diagnose cytomegalovirus status with high specificity and sensitivity. The authors suggested that the approach could potentially be extended to other disease states and immunological phenotypes. Across donors, most TCR sequences were observed very rarely, whereas some public TCRs were present in many individuals. In a later analysis, TCRs clustered in the first cohort were found to also tend to co-occur in the 120 validation repertoires, with 94% of cluster scores above 0. A later analysis had no HLA typing for the validation cohort, so co-occurrence there was scored across all 130 or so repertoires.

With regard to this clone: It has no known antigen specificity. No clone much larger than this one lies a single base away; base qualities are absent.

Libraries were constructed by the immunoSEQ multiplex PCR assay. The original pipeline was this. To diagnose cytomegalovirus status from the catalog of TCR beta chain sequences, a statistical classification framework was built. TCRdb stores this immuneACCESS table with in-frame sequences only. Part of the clones is absent; in the studies checked, under half of the shortfall reflects unresolved V genes, and no reason is known for the rest. Clone size and V and J calls were adopted from that table, with D and trimming inferred from the DNA. This sample holds fewer than 75,000 clones; around 95% were observed only once. The ten largest make up 1.5% to 2% of the sample. The donors were included in the validation cohort of 120 subjects, a group kept apart from the roughly 730-subject first cohort. Germline trimming: 0 bases from V, 5 bases from J; junction bases outside gene matches: 4. CDR1 and CDR2 (WSHSY, SAAADI) derive from the germline V gene. The CDR3 spans 16 residues, from the cysteine through the phenylalanine. The CDR3 DNA has 48 bases and is translated from base 1.

This TCR derives from a woman aged 18-29 years in good health and CMV-seropositive. Sequenced: PBMCs. The chain uses TRBV10-2 and TRBJ1-6, with 7 junctional bases fitting TRBD1. The CDR3 in this case is CASSESTGLDNSPLHF. The sequence in DNA is TGCGCCAGCAGTGAGTCGACAGGGCTCGATAATTCACCCCTCCACTTT.